The sequence of this T cell receptor (beta chain) was determined in a study of blood T cell repertoires in COVID-19. Study details: Nucleic acid was either cDNA or gDNA, and it came from T cells, B-cell-depleted T cells, or PBMCs.

Trimming removed 3 bases from V and 5 bases from J; junction bases left unmatched: 6. The germline CDR1 and CDR2 sequences are SGHRS and YFSETQ. CDR3 length equals 15 residues. Sequencing used immunoSEQ multiplex PCR; TCRdb keeps in-frame clones, though not all of them. The table has under 130,000 clones, over 75% seen once. The chain combines TRBV5-1 with TRBJ2-1; 9 positions match TRBD2. The specimen was peripheral blood. This TCR derives from a man in his 70s with active or convalescent COVID-19. The CDR3 loop is CASSSYSGSHNEQFF. The CDR3 DNA reads as TGCGCCAGCAGCTCCTATAGCGGGAGTCACAATGAGCAGTTCTTC.